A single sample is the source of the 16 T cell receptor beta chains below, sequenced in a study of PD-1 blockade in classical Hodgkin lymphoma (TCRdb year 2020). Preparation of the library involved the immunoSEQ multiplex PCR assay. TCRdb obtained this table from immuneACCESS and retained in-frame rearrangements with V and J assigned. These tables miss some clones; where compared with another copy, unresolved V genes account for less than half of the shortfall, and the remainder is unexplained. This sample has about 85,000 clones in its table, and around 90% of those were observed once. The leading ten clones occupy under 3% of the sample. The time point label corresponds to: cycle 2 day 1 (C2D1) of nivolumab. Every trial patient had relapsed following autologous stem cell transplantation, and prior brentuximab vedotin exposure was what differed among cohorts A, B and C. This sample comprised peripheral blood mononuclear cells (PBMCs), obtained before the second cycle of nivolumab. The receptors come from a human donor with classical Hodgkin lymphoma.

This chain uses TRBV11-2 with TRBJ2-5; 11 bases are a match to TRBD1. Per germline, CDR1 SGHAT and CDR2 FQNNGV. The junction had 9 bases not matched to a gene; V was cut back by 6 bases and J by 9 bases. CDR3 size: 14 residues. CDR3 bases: TGTGCCAGCAGACCAGGACAGGGGGCAGGGGCCCAGTACTTC. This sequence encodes CASRPGQGAGAQYF.

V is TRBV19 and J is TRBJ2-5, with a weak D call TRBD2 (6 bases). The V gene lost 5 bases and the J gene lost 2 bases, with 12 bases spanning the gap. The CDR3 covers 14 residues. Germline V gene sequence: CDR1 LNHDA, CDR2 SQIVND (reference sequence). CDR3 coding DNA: TGTGCCAGTAGTGCTCGGCGGGGTCAAGAGACCCAGTACTTC. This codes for CASSARRGQETQYF.

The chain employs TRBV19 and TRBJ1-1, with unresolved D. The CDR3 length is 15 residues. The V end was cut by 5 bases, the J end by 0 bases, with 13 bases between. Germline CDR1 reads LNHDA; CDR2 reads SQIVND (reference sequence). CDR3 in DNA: TGTGCCAGTAGTCAAGGGCGGGCAGTGAACACTGAAGCTTTCTTT. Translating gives CASSQGRAVNTEAFF.

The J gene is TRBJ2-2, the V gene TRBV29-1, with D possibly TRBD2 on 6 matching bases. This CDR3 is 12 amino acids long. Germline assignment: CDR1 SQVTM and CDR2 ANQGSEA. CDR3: CSGGGGTGELFF. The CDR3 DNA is TGCTCCGGGGGTGGAGGCACCGGGGAGCTGTTTTTT.

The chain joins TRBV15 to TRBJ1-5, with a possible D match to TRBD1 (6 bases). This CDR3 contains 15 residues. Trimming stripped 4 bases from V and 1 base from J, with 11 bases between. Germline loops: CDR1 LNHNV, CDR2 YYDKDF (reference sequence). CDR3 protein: CATSIYRASNQPQHF. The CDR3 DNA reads TGTGCCACCAGCATCTACAGGGCGAGCAATCAGCCCCAGCATTTT. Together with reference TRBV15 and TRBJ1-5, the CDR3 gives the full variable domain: DAMVIQNPRYQVTQFGKPVTLSCSQTLNHNVMYWYQQKSSQAPKLLFHYYDKDFNNEADTPDNFQSRRPNTSFCFLDIRSPGLGDTAMYLCATSIYRASNQPQHFGDGTRLSIL.

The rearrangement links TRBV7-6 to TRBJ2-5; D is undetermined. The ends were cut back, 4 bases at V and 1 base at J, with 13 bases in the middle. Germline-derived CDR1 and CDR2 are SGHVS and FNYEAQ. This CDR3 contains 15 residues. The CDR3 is CASSSPRPGQETQYF. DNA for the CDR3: TGTGCCAGCAGCTCCCCCCGTCCGGGCCAAGAGACCCAGTACTTC. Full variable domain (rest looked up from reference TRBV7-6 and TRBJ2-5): GAGVSQSPRYKVTKRGQDVALRCDPISGHVSLYWYRQALGQGPEFLTYFNYEAQQDKSGLPNDRFSAERPEGSISTLTIQRTEQRDSAMYRCASSSPRPGQETQYFGPGTRLLVL.

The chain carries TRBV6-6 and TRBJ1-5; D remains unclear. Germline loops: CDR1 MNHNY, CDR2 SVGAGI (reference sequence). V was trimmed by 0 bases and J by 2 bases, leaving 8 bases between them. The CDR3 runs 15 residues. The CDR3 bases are TGTGCCAGCAGTTACTCGGGGTACCGCAATCAGCCCCAGCATTTT. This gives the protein CASSYSGYRNQPQHF.

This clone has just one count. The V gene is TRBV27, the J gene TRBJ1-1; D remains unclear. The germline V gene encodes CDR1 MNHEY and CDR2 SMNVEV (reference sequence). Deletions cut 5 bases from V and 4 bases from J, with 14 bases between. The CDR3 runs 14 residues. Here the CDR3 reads CASSPYGMGTEAFF. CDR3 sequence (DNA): TGTGCCAGCAGTCCCTACGGGATGGGCACTGAAGCTTTCTTT.

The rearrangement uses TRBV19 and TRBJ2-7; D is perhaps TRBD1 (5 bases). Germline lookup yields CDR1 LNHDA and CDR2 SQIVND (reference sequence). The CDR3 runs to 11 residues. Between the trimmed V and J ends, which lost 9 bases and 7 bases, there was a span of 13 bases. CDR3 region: CASTQGFEQYF. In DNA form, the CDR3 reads TGTGCCAGCACCCAGGGTTTTGAGCAGTACTTC. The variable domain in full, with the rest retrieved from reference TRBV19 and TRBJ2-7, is DGGITQSPKYLFRKEGQNVTLSCEQNLNHDAMYWYRQDPGQGLRLIYYSQIVNDFQKGDIAEGYSVSREKKESFPLTVTSAQKNPTAFYLCASTQGFEQYFGPGTRLTVT.

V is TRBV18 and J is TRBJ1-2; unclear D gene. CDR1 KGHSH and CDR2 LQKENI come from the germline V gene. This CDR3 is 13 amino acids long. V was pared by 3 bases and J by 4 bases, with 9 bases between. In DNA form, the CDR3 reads TGTGCCAGCTCACCCTGGGAGCTCTATGGCTACACCTTC. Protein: CASSPWELYGYTF.

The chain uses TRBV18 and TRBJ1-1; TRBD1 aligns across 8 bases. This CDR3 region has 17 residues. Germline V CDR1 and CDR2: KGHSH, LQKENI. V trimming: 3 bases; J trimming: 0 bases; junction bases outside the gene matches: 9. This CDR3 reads CASSPGTGGQMNTEAFF. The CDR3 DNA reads TGTGCCAGCTCACCCGGAACAGGGGGACAGATGAACACTGAAGCTTTCTTT.

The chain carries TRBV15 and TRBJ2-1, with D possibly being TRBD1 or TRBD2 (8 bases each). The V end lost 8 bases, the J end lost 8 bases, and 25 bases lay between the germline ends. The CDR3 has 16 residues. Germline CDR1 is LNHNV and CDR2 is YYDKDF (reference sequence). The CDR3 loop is CATAKGQGLVTYEQFF. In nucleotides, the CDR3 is TGTGCCACCGCTAAAGGACAGGGACTAGTAACCTATGAGCAGTTCTTC.

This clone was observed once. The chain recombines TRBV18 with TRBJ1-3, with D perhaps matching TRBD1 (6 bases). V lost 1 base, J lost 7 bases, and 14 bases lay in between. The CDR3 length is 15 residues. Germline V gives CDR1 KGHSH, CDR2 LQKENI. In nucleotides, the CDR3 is TGTGCCAGCTCACCACTTCCGGACAGTAGCAACACCATATATTTT. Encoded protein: CASSPLPDSSNTIYF.

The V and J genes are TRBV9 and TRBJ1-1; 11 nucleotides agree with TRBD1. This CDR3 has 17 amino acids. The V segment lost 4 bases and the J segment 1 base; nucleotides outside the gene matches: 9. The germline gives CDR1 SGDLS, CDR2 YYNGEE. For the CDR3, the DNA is TGTGCCAGCAGCTTCAACCCGGACAGGGGGCGGAACACTGAAGCTTTCTTT. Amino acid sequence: CASSFNPDRGRNTEAFF.

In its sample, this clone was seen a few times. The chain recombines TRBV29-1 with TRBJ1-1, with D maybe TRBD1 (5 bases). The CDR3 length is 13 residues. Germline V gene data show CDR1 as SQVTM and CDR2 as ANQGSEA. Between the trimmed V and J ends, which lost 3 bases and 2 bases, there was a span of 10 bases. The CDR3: CSVEQQGNTEAFF. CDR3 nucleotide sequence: TGCAGCGTTGAGCAGCAGGGAAACACTGAAGCTTTCTTT.

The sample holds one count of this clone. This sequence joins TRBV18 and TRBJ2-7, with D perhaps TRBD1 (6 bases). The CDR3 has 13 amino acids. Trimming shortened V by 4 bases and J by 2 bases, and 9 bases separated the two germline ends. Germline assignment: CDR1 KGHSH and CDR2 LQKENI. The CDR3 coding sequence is TGTGCCAGCTCACGTGGACAGACCTACGAGCAGTACTTC. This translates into CASSRGQTYEQYF.